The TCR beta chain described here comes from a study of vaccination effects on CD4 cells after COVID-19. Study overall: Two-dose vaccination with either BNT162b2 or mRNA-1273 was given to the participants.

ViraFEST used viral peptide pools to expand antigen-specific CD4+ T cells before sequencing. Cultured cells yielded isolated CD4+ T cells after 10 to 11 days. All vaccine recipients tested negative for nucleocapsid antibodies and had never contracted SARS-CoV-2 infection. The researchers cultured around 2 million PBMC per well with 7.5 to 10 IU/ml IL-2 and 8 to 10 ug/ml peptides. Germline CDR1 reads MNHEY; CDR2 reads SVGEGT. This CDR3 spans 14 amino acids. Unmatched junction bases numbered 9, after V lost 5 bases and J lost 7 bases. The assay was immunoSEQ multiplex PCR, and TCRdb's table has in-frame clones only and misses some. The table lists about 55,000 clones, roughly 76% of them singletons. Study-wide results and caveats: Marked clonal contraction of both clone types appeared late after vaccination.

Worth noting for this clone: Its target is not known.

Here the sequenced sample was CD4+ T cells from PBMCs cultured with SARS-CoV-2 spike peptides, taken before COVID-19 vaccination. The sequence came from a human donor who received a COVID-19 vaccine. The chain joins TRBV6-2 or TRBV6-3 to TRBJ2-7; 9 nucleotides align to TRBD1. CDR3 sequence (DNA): TGTGCCAGCAGTCCCCGGGACAGGGTTAGGGAGCAGTACTTC. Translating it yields CASSPRDRVREQYF.